Included here is one T cell receptor (beta chain) sequence, with context. Its antigen has not been determined. No much larger clone exists at a distance of one base, and base qualities are not known. At the junction V is shortened by 2 bases and J by 6 bases, with 11 bases in between. CDR1 and CDR2 are read off the germline V gene (reference sequence) as MNHNY and SVGAGI. The CDR3, from cysteine to phenylalanine, totals 13 residues. The entry retains the CDR3 DNA only, 39 bases that are in frame from base 1. The time point tag for this specimen amounts to: about 5 months on oral tofacitinib. Per the publication, the treatment or condition label means: oral pan-JAK inhibitor, 5-10 mg twice daily. Lesional scalp punch biopsies and peripheral blood were obtained from alopecia areata patients. After PBMCs were isolated by density centrifugation and stained for CD3, CD4 and CD8, a FACSAria was used to sort CD4+ and CD8+ T cells.

This sample is drawn from a study of CD8+ T cells in alopecia areata listed by TCRdb under 2018. About the study as a whole: The treated patients, all with moderate-to-severe alopecia areata, were enrolled in an open-label pilot trial of oral tofacitinib given at 5 to 10 mg twice daily. Patients stayed on tofacitinib for 6 to 18 months and then had 6 months of follow-up off drug so that delayed response and recurrence could be assessed. For the treated patients, the SALT score, which quantifies what percentage of scalp surface area is affected, served as the measure of disease severity. The study used high-throughput TCRbeta sequencing to examine T cell clonal expansion in alopecia areata, in both the C3H/HeJ mouse model and human patients. Human TCRbeta sequencing covered scalp tissue and sorted CD4+ and CD8+ peripheral blood T cells from patchy and totalis/universalis alopecia areata patients and healthy controls. Tofacitinib-treated patients had biopsies at baseline and at 4 and 24 weeks of treatment, with a later scalp biopsy in several patients. Clonality in the scalp was compared among normal scalp (n=4), patchy alopecia areata scalp (n=8), and alopecia totalis/universalis scalp (n=8). RNA was obtained with the PAXgene miRNA kit for fixed scalp, the miRNeasy kit for PBMCs, and the RNeasy kit for mouse skin. immunoSEQ multiplex PCR using 35 Vbeta forward primers and 13 Jbeta reverse primers was used to amplify TCRbeta CDR3 regions.

Library generation was performed with the immunoSEQ multiplex PCR assay. For TCR sequencing, RNA was extracted from every sample and reverse transcribed into cDNA to serve as template. First-strand cDNA was synthesized using SuperScript III with a 2:1 mix of oligo-dT and random hexamers. A synthetic immune receptor repertoire was used to assess amplification bias, and residual bias was removed computationally. Processing in the source paper ran as follows. Raw reads were preprocessed to remove errors, and CDR3 was defined by IMGT conventions from the conserved cysteine to phenylalanine. Clonality was computed by normalizing Shannon entropy by log2 of the number of productive unique TCRs and subtracting the result from 1. Scalp TCRbeta sequences were cross-referenced with sorted blood CD4 and CD8 repertoires so that the CD4 or CD8 identity of scalp clones could be inferred. The clones in this table, taken by TCRdb from immuneACCESS, are in-frame only. Not every clone is retained; where verified, under half of the shortfall comes from an unresolved V gene, and the cause of the rest is unknown. That table furnishes V, J and clone size, whereas the DNA furnished D and trimming. The sample table contains 90,000 to 130,000 clones; only one count was recorded for about 59% of them. The ten largest clones capture 9% to 15% of the sample.

Study-wide findings and limitations: During tofacitinib treatment, many expanded lesional clones stuck around in both scalp and blood, and this persistence may partly explain why relapse happens after treatment is stopped. Because the treated cohort was small and had only one nonresponder, larger studies are needed to examine links between baseline CD8+ expansion and response. Compared with mice, TCR sequences shared between patients were less clear, possibly partly because of HLA diversity across the patient population. Tofacitinib significantly decreased scalp clonality and the number of expanded CD8+ clones among the top 100 scalp clones. Unlike mouse skin, where gammadelta T cells dominate, normal human skin contains resident alphabeta T cells that get sequenced too, which complicates analysis of the scalp TCR repertoire. Compared with normal scalp, lesional scalp had higher clonality and more expanded CD8+ clones, particularly in alopecia totalis/universalis, a pattern that suggests antigenic drive.

The receptor was isolated from a human donor with alopecia areata. This specimen consisted of CD8+ T cells sorted from blood, obtained at week 24, from a patient treated with tofacitinib. The chain is encoded by TRBV6-6 joined to TRBJ2-7; no D gene can be assigned with confidence. The CDR3 region reads CASSYATPREQYF. Here is the DNA: TGTGCCAGCAGTTACGCGACACCGCGCGAGCAGTACTTC.